Listed below are T cell receptor beta chains from one sample, sequenced in a study of T cell responses to AZD1222 COVID-19 vaccine. Measured with immunoSEQ multiplex PCR; TCRdb has only the in-frame clones, and not every one. Of approximately 67,000 clones listed, around 84% are singletons. Sequences were derived from peripheral blood, sampled on day 0 of AZD1222 vaccination. The receptors originated from an adult in good health. Both conserved end residues are part of each CDR3. A D gene is named only where the DNA matches it firmly. Size is omitted from some rows. Given values are once, few, many or a class for expanded clones.

CDR3 DNA,CDR3 protein,J gene,D gene,V gene,clone size
TGTGCCAGCAGTGAAGGGAGTACAGATACGCAGTATTTT,CASSEGSTDTQYF,TRBJ2-3,-,TRBV2,few
TGCAGTGCTAGTGTAAAAGGCAGGGGGCGAGGGAGAGTTTCTGGGGCCAACGTCCTGACTTTC,CSASVKGRGRGRVSGANVLTF,TRBJ2-6,TRBD1,TRBV20-1,-
TGCAGCGTTTTACGTTCGGAGTCCAGCAATGAGCAGTTCTTC,CSVLRSESSNEQFF,TRBJ2-1,-,TRBV29-1,-
TGTGCCAGCAGCGGACTAGCAGCAACTAATGAAAAACTGTTTTTT,CASSGLAATNEKLFF,TRBJ1-4,-,TRBV9,-
TGCGCCAGCAGTGAGGCTAGCGGGGGGTACGAGCAGTACTTC,CASSEASGGYEQYF,TRBJ2-7,TRBD2,TRBV10-1,few
TGTGCCAGCAGACAGATAATAGTGGATGAGCAGTTCTTC,CASRQIIVDEQFF,TRBJ2-1,-,TRBV2,-
TGTGCCAGCACCTCCCGGGGGGGACAGCAGCAGTTCTTC,CASTSRGGQQQFF,TRBJ2-1,-,TRBV7-3,-
TGCGCCAGCAGCCAAGGAGCCCTTACGGCCGGCTACACCTTC,CASSQGALTAGYTF,TRBJ1-2,-,TRBV4-3,-
TGTGCCAGCAGTTTCCCCCTCGAGGTTAGGCAGTTCTTC,CASSFPLEVRQFF,TRBJ2-1,-,TRBV27,-
TGTGCCAGCAGTACCCAAGGGGGCAATGGCTACACCTTC,CASSTQGGNGYTF,TRBJ1-2,TRBD1,TRBV6-5,-
TGTGCCAGCAGTCTCCTCCTCACGGGAGGAGAGACCCAGTACTTC,CASSLLLTGGETQYF,TRBJ2-5,TRBD2,TRBV14,-
TGTGCCAGCAGCTTAACGGACCGGAACACTGAAGCTTTCTTT,CASSLTDRNTEAFF,TRBJ1-1,-,TRBV7-3,-
TGTGCCAGCAGAACAGATACCCATCAGCCCCAGCATTTT,CASRTDTHQPQHF,TRBJ1-5,-,TRBV12-3/TRBV12-4,-
TGTGCCAGCAGCCGAGAAGGCGAGCAGTACTTC,CASSREGEQYF,TRBJ2-7,-,TRBV5-6,-
TGCGCCAGCAGCCTGGTTGCGGACGCTAACTATGGCTACACCTTC,CASSLVADANYGYTF,TRBJ1-2,-,TRBV5-1,once
TGTGCCAGCAGCTTAGGATCCACTAGCGGAATCTACGAGCAGTACTTC,CASSLGSTSGIYEQYF,TRBJ2-7,TRBD2,TRBV7-2,once
TGTGCCAGCAGTTCGCAGGGTGGCCAGCCCCAGCATTTT,CASSSQGGQPQHF,TRBJ1-5,-,TRBV6-5,-
TGTGCCAGCAGCTTGGGACAGGCAGGCAATCAGCCCCAGCATTTT,CASSLGQAGNQPQHF,TRBJ1-5,TRBD1,TRBV7-9,-
TGTGCCAGTAATGACAGAGAATATGGCTACACCTTC,CASNDREYGYTF,TRBJ1-2,-,TRBV19,once
TGTGCCACCAGTGGGGGACCGGACAAGGGCAATCAGCCCCAGCATTTT,CATSGGPDKGNQPQHF,TRBJ1-5,-,TRBV24-1,-
TGTGCCAGCAGACAAAACGACAGGGGCGGAAAGACCCAGTACTTC,CASRQNDRGGKTQYF,TRBJ2-5,TRBD1,TRBV11-2,-
TGCGCCAGCAGCCTGGTGGGGGAAGGGCAGTTCTTC,CASSLVGEGQFF,TRBJ2-1,-,TRBV5-1,-
TGTGCCAGCAGCTTATCAGTGGTGGGTCTCTATGGCTACACCTTC,CASSLSVVGLYGYTF,TRBJ1-2,-,TRBV7-2,-
TGCAGCGGGACTCTACAAGAGACCCAGTACTTC,CSGTLQETQYF,TRBJ2-5,-,TRBV20-1,-
TGTGCCAGCCTTCTCAGGGGCACCACCGTGGGCACTGAAGCTTTCTTT,CASLLRGTTVGTEAFF,TRBJ1-1,-,TRBV28,-
TGTGCCAGCAGTTTCCTGGGGCAGCCCCAGCATTTT,CASSFLGQPQHF,TRBJ1-5,-,TRBV12-3/TRBV12-4,-
TGTGCCAGCAGCCCAGCAACAGGGCCCTCTGGAAACACCATATATTTT,CASSPATGPSGNTIYF,TRBJ1-3,-,TRBV7-2,-
TGTGCCAGCCGAATACAGGGTTTCGATAATTCACCCCTCCACTTT,CASRIQGFDNSPLHF,TRBJ1-6,-,TRBV19,-
TGTGCCAGCAGCCTTATCGAAACAGGGATCTATGGCTACACCTTC,CASSLIETGIYGYTF,TRBJ1-2,-,TRBV28,few
TGTGCCAGCTCACCAGGCGGGGATACTGAAGCTTTCTTT,CASSPGGDTEAFF,TRBJ1-1,-,TRBV18,-
TGTGCCAGCAGCTTTGGCGGCGGTACCTCTGGAAACACCATATATTTT,CASSFGGGTSGNTIYF,TRBJ1-3,-,TRBV7-2,-
TGTGCCAGCTCACCACAGGACAGGACCTACGAGCAGTACTTC,CASSPQDRTYEQYF,TRBJ2-7,TRBD1,TRBV18,-
TGTGCCAGCAGCTCGTACGACAGGGGTGTTGCCACCATATATTTT,CASSSYDRGVATIYF,TRBJ1-3,TRBD1,TRBV5-6,-
TGTGCCAGCAGTAACACACAGGGAGCTCAGCCCCAGCATTTT,CASSNTQGAQPQHF,TRBJ1-5,-,TRBV6-2/TRBV6-3,few
TGTGCCAGCACGGGGATCACTGAAGCTTTCTTT,CASTGITEAFF,TRBJ1-1,-,TRBV28,-
TGTGCCAGCAGCCAGGACAGGGGGGATCGAGATACGCAGTATTTT,CASSQDRGDRDTQYF,TRBJ2-3,TRBD1,TRBV14,few
TGCAGCGGGGGGGACGAGACCCAGTACTTC,CSGGDETQYF,TRBJ2-5,-,TRBV29-1,-
TGTGCCTCGGAGGCGGGGACACGTTATGGCTACACCTTC,CASEAGTRYGYTF,TRBJ1-2,-,TRBV30,-
TGTGCCAGCAGTTCCCCAAACGAGCAGTACTTC,CASSSPNEQYF,TRBJ2-7,-,TRBV28,-
TGCGCCAGCACACGGACAGGGGGCTTCTCAGATACGCAGTATTTT,CASTRTGGFSDTQYF,TRBJ2-3,TRBD1,TRBV4-3,-
TGTGCCAGCTCACCACCGAGTCAGCAAGAGACCCAGTACTTC,CASSPPSQQETQYF,TRBJ2-5,-,TRBV18,-
TGTGCCAGCAGTGACTACTATGGCTACACCTTC,CASSDYYGYTF,TRBJ1-2,-,TRBV2,-
TGTGCCAGCAGCGTAGCAGTGCCGGGGAGGGGGAACACTGAAGCTTTCTTT,CASSVAVPGRGNTEAFF,TRBJ1-1,-,TRBV9,-
TGTGCCAGCAGTTACGAGGTGTGGACCGGGGAGCTGTTTTTT,CASSYEVWTGELFF,TRBJ2-2,-,TRBV6-2/TRBV6-3,-